Included here is one T cell receptor (beta chain) sequence, with context. The specificity of this receptor is unknown. No qualities accompany the bases; no much larger clone lies one base away. Sequencing used an Illumina NovaSeq 6000. Using 5'RACE with constant-segment primers, TCRalpha and TCRbeta cDNA libraries were constructed, with sample barcodes and unique molecular identifiers added in the process. Trizol reagent was used to extract RNA from every sample. Library amplification was performed in two PCR steps, and a second sample barcode and Illumina TruSeq adapters were introduced in the second step. Sequencing of libraries was performed on an Illumina NovaSeq with 2 x 150 bp paired-end reads. The original pipeline was this. Reads were demultiplexed and collapsed into UMI-guided consensus sequences with migec v1.2.7. Using mixcr v2.1.11, UMI consensuses were aligned to TRA and TRB V and J templates and then assembled into clonotypes. Clonotypes were classified as expanded or contracted when called significant by both edgeR and NoisET, with noise models trained on biological replicates. For edgeR calls, the cutoffs were a false discovery rate-adjusted p below 0.01 and a log2 fold-change threshold of 1. PCA with hierarchical clustering of max-normalized trajectories of the 1000 most abundant clonotypes was used as exploratory dynamics analysis. The CD4 or CD8 phenotype of responding clones was assigned using the separately sequenced CD4+ and CD8+ repertoires. TCRdb itself trimmed the public reads at Q25 with fastp, ran MiXCR and retained productive beta chains. Records with the same CDR3 protein are collapsed into one entry carrying the most frequent genes and DNA. V and J calls and clone size were set by TCRdb, not the authors. The sample records under 650,000 distinct CDR3 sequences, roughly 18% of which are singletons. In total, the top ten clones hold more than 10% of the sample.

The sample originates from a study of T-cell memory formation after mild COVID-19 (dated by TCRdb to the early 2020s). In terms of the full investigation: TCR sequence clusters from the two donors were found to be largely donor specific. The cohort was made up of two young adult volunteers, one female and one male, who were previously healthy. Longitudinal TCRalpha and TCRbeta repertoire sequencing tracked T-cell clones expanding and contracting after mild COVID-19 in a couple of donors. Study-wide findings and limitations: The study included only a couple of mild cases, and larger cohorts that include severe cases with pre-infection samples were judged to be necessary. Some responding clones were detected in pre-infection memory, which suggested that pre-existing cross-reactive memory T cells had joined the SARS-CoV-2 response. Contracting CD4+ clones appeared mostly in the CM and EM memory subsets, whereas CD8+ clones were enriched in EMRA. Clones that contracted from day 15 to 85 showed balanced CD4/CD8 phenotypes, whereas a second wave of clones that expanded from day 15 to 37 leaned towards CD4+. SARS-CoV-2 specificity of the second-wave clones peaking on day 37 was not confirmed.

PBMCs were isolated by Ficoll-Paque density gradient centrifugation. The junction carries 9 bases between V and J, which are trimmed by 1 base and 5 bases respectively. The CDR3 has 15 amino acids, counting the end cysteine and phenylalanine. Solely the CDR3 DNA is kept, with 45 bases framed from the first base. CDR1 MNHNS and CDR2 SASEGT were looked up in the germline V gene. Sequenced: PBMCs or a T cell subset sorted from them (not recorded which). The chain was built from TRBV6-1 and TRBJ1-6; no D gene call is confident. The TCR comes from an adult woman who had mild COVID-19 (a few samples of this study predate the infection). The sample titles of this study are shuffled in the database, so cell type and time point are left out; the donor was told from shared clones. The CDR3 has the sequence CASSEGRGNNSPLHF. At the DNA level, the sequence is TGTGCCAGCAGTGAAGGTCGGGGAAATAATTCACCCCTCCACTTT.